Detailed here is one T cell receptor beta chain. This entry is derived from a study of blood T cell repertoires in COVID-19. Study background: Spain, Italy and the United States supplied samples that represented acute and convalescent COVID-19. In each case, the material was cDNA or gDNA derived from T cells, B-cell-depleted T cells, or PBMCs.

Authors' methods: Amplification from reference gene primers served as the basis for estimated nucleated cell counts. Profiled with immunoSEQ multiplex PCR; TCRdb holds only in-frame clones, not every one. The V and J calls and clone size are taken from that table; D and trimming were inferred from the DNA. The data contain under 300,000 clones, about 87% of them seen just once; the ten biggest clones take up 5.5% to 9%. The CDR3 has 14 residues. V lost 8 bases and J 6 bases, leaving 20 bases between the germline ends. Looked up from germline, CDR1 is SGHNT and CDR2 is YENEEA. V gene TRBV11-3 combines with J gene TRBJ2-7; D might be TRBD1 (5 bases). Material for sequencing was peripheral blood. This TCR came from a woman in her 70s with active or convalescent COVID-19. The CDR3 DNA sequence: TGTGCCAGCTCCCCTTTGGCAGGGTTTGGCGAGCAGTACTTC. This codes for CASSPLAGFGEQYF.